Each of the 26 T cell receptor beta chains below was sequenced from the same sample in a study of T cells in localized non-small cell lung cancer (dated by TCRdb to about 2020). Library method: the immunoSEQ multiplex PCR assay. In its TCRdb copy, this immuneACCESS table keeps in-frame sequences only and misses some clones. Where compared with another copy, unresolved V genes explain less than half of these, and the others have no known cause. This sample has over 70,000 clones in its table, and approximately 91% of those were observed once. 4.1% of the sample is held by the ten biggest clonotypes. The source was PBMCs, collected before any cancer treatment. The source is a woman aged 35 to 69 with stage II squamous cell lung carcinoma.

V usage is TRBV29-1 and J usage is TRBJ2-7; D remains unclear. Germline V gives CDR1 SQVTM, CDR2 ANQGSEA. The CDR3 covers 14 residues. With 7 bases removed from V and 0 bases from J, the gap between germline ends came to 16 bases. The CDR3 here is CSASRRGSSYEQYF. The CDR3 DNA sequence: TGCAGCGCCTCCCGCCGCGGAAGCTCCTACGAGCAGTACTTC.

V usage is TRBV5-1 and J usage is TRBJ2-2, with TRBD2 matching 10 bases. Losses at the gene ends were 6 bases for V and 7 bases for J; bases not matched to a gene: 9. The CDR3 runs to 15 residues. Germline V gene sequence: CDR1 SGHRS, CDR2 YFSETQ. For the CDR3, the DNA is TGCGCCAGCACCAGGAGCGGGAGGGGCAGCGGGGAGCTGTTTTTT. Its protein is CASTRSGRGSGELFF.

The chain uses TRBV5-1 and TRBJ2-1; TRBD1 agrees at 10 bases. J was trimmed by 6 bases and V by 4 bases; bases with no gene match: 10. Looked up from germline, CDR1 is SGHRS and CDR2 is YFSETQ. This CDR3 is 16 amino acids long. In nucleotides, the CDR3 is TGCGCCAGCAGCCCGCGGGACAGGGGATTTAGCAATGAGCAGTTCTTC. It translates to CASSPRDRGFSNEQFF.

The V call is TRBV7-9, the J call TRBJ1-2, with D perhaps TRBD1 (5 bases). Trimming took 5 bases from V and 4 from J, leaving 14 bases between them. Germline V gene lookup returns CDR1 SEHNR and CDR2 FQNEAQ (reference sequence). The CDR3 runs 14 residues. The CDR3 spells CASSPGGERYGYTF. The CDR3 DNA is TGTGCCAGCAGCCCTGGGGGGGAGCGCTATGGCTACACCTTC. The variable domain in full, completed from reference TRBV7-9 and TRBJ1-2, reads DTGVSQNPRHKITKRGQNVTFRCDPISEHNRLYWYRQTLGQGPEFLTYFQNEAQLEKSRLLSDRFSAERPKGSFSTLEIQRTEQGDSAMYLCASSPGGERYGYTFGSGTRLTVV.

V and J are TRBV6-5 and TRBJ2-3, with D unresolved. CDR1 and CDR2 from the germline V gene are MNHEY and SVGAGI. V lost 0 bases and J 2 bases, leaving 9 bases between the germline ends. The CDR3 has 15 amino acids. The CDR3 spells CASSYSRAPTDTQYF. The CDR3 DNA reads as TGTGCCAGCAGTTACTCTAGAGCCCCCACAGATACGCAGTATTTT.

The V call is TRBV2, the J call TRBJ2-5; D uncertain. The germline gives CDR1 SNHLY, CDR2 FYNNEI. The CDR3 sequence is 12 residues long. V was pared by 6 bases and J by 2 bases, with 7 bases between. The CDR3 bases are TGTGCCAGCAGACCGGATCAAGAGACCCAGTACTTC. This codes for CASRPDQETQYF.

V is TRBV6-1 and J is TRBJ2-1; no clear D gene. Per germline, CDR1 MNHNS and CDR2 SASEGT. The CDR3 runs to 13 residues. V lost 6 bases, J lost 10 bases, and 16 bases lay in between. This CDR3 is CASSRQSVREQFF. For the CDR3, the DNA is TGTGCCAGCAGCCGGCAGTCGGTTAGAGAGCAGTTCTTC.

The chain couples TRBV2 to TRBJ1-2; 11 bases line up with TRBD1. CDR3 size: 15 residues. The V and J ends lost 7 bases and 5 bases, in that order; junction bases with no gene match: 9. CDR1 and CDR2 (germline): SNHLY, FYNNEI. As DNA, the CDR3 is TGTGCCAGCACTGGGACAGGGGGAGCCCTTTATGGCTACACCTTC. Translation: CASTGTGGALYGYTF. Complete variable domain (other parts from reference TRBV2 and TRBJ1-2): EPEVTQTPSHQVTQMGQEVILRCVPISNHLYFYWYRQILGQKVEFLVSFYNNEISEKSEIFDDQFSVERPDGSNFTLKIRSTKLEDSAMYFCASTGTGGALYGYTFGSGTRLTVV.

The chain recombines TRBV11-3 with TRBJ2-1; no clear D gene. Germline CDR1 and CDR2: SGHNT and YENEEA. CDR3 length: 15 residues. Trimming pared 0 bases from V and 3 bases from J, leaving 9 bases between. CDR3 sequence reads: CASSLDGAVYNEQFF. The CDR3 bases are TGTGCCAGCAGCTTAGATGGAGCTGTCTACAATGAGCAGTTCTTC.

This chain connects TRBV7-9 to TRBJ1-1; 10 bases are shared with TRBD1. CDR3 length: 14 amino acids. V shed 2 bases and J 5 bases; nucleotides not matched to a gene: 2. The germline V gene encodes CDR1 SEHNR and CDR2 FQNEAQ (reference sequence). The CDR3 sequence is CASSLRTGGTEAFF. CDR3 nucleotides: TGTGCCAGCAGCTTAAGGACAGGGGGAACTGAAGCTTTCTTT.

V and J are TRBV29-1 and TRBJ2-1, with TRBD1 matching over 7 bases. CDR1 and CDR2 (germline): SQVTM, ANQGSEA. V was pared by 3 bases and J by 0 bases, with 5 bases of the junction left unmatched. The length of the CDR3 is 15 residues. The CDR3 protein is CSVDRQGFSYNEQFF. The CDR3 DNA reads TGCAGCGTTGATAGACAGGGTTTCTCCTACAATGAGCAGTTCTTC.

The gene calls are TRBV6-5 and TRBJ2-3; 7 bases map to TRBD1. Unmatched junction bases numbered 7, after V lost 5 bases and J lost 5 bases. Germline V CDR1 and CDR2: MNHEY, SVGAGI. The CDR3 consists of 14 residues. CDR3 DNA: TGTGCCAGCAGTCCTGGACAGGTCGTAGATACGCAGTATTTT. Its translation: CASSPGQVVDTQYF.

This clone occurred a few times. The chain carries TRBV19 and TRBJ1-5; the D is unclear. The CDR3 spans 14 residues. Trimming stripped 6 bases from V and 4 bases from J, with 13 bases between. Germline V gene lookup returns CDR1 LNHDA and CDR2 SQIVND (reference sequence). In DNA, the CDR3 is TGTGCCAGTAGAGGGCGGACGATAAATCAGCCCCAGCATTTT. This encodes CASRGRTINQPQHF.

V gene TRBV5-1 combines with J gene TRBJ1-1; TRBD1 agrees at 8 bases. Germline CDR1 is SGHRS and CDR2 is YFSETQ. This CDR3 region has 18 residues. The V segment lost 4 bases and the J segment 4 bases; nucleotides outside the gene matches: 18. CDR3 DNA: TGCGCCAGCAGCCTAGGCCCAGGGGGCGTAAGTACGACCACTGAAGCTTTCTTT. Translating it yields CASSLGPGGVSTTTEAFF.

The chain links TRBV6-5 to TRBJ2-3, with a weak D call TRBD2 (6 bases). Germline V CDR1 and CDR2: MNHEY, SVGAGI. There are 15 residues in the CDR3. The V end was cut by 2 bases, the J end by 4 bases, with 13 bases between. The CDR3 region is CASSYDRRGPDTQYF. CDR3 in DNA: TGTGCCAGCAGTTACGATAGGCGGGGCCCAGATACGCAGTATTTT.

This rearrangement joins TRBV5-4 to TRBJ2-1; no clear D. The CDR3 spans 12 residues. V was clipped by 0 bases and J by 9 bases, with 7 bases between them. The germline V gene has CDR1 SGHNT and CDR2 YYREEE (reference sequence). Here the CDR3 DNA reads TGTGCCAGCAGCTTGGAGTTCGGTGAGCAGTTCTTC. It specifies CASSLEFGEQFF.

The J gene is TRBJ2-3, the V gene TRBV2, with 7 bases that match TRBD2. The germline CDR1 and CDR2 sequences are SNHLY and FYNNEI. The junction had 4 bases not matched to a gene; V was cut back by 8 bases and J by 5 bases. The CDR3 loop spans 12 amino acids. CDR3 in amino acids: CASGGGRDTQYF. CDR3 in DNA: TGTGCCAGCGGGGGGGGGAGAGATACGCAGTATTTT.

In DNA form, the CDR3 reads TGTGCCAGCAGTTACTCTATTGAGGGGCGGAATCTCGAGCAGTACTTC. Translated, it gives CASSYSIEGRNLEQYF. The chain has TRBV6-5 and TRBJ2-7; D may correspond to TRBD1 or TRBD2 (5 bases each). CDR1 is MNHEY, CDR2 SVGAGI, per germline. The V and J ends lost 0 bases and 6 bases respectively, with 18 bases between them. The CDR3 consists of 16 residues.

This chain links TRBV30 with TRBJ2-7; 8 nucleotides align to TRBD2. V lost 1 base and J lost 0; bases outside the gene matches: 14. The CDR3 spans 18 residues. Germline assignment: CDR1 GTSNPN and CDR2 SVGIG (reference sequence). CDR3 sequence (DNA): TGTGCCTGGAGTGATTCGCCAGCTAGCGGGTACCTCTCCTACGAGCAGTACTTC. Its translation is CAWSDSPASGYLSYEQYF.

The chain carries TRBV6-5 and TRBJ1-2, with 12 bases fitting TRBD1. Looked up from germline, CDR1 is MNHEY and CDR2 is SVGAGI. With 8 bases clipped from V and 2 bases from J, the junction kept 3 bases outside the gene matches. The CDR3 runs 14 residues. The CDR3 protein is CASRGQGANYGYTF. The CDR3 DNA is TGTGCCAGCCGGGGACAGGGGGCCAACTATGGCTACACCTTC.

The chain is built from TRBV5-1 and TRBJ2-2; 7 bases map to TRBD1. Unmatched junction bases numbered 13, after V lost 3 bases and J lost 8 bases. The germline CDR1 and CDR2 sequences are SGHRS and YFSETQ. The CDR3 contains 16 residues. CDR3 bases: TGCGCCAGCAGCTCGACAGGGCGATCCATGGCGGGGGAGCTGTTTTTT. The encoded protein is CASSSTGRSMAGELFF.

The rearrangement links TRBV2 to TRBJ2-3; the D is unclear. Germline V CDR1 and CDR2: SNHLY, FYNNEI. Trimming stripped 11 bases from V and 2 bases from J, with 17 bases between. This CDR3 comprises 14 residues. Written as DNA, the CDR3 is TGTGCCCTTCTGACGTTGCTCAACACAGATACGCAGTATTTT. Protein product: CALLTLLNTDTQYF.

V and J are TRBV19 and TRBJ2-5; D gene ambiguous. Trimming removed 2 bases at V and 5 bases at J, with 15 bases between. CDR1 and CDR2 from the germline V gene are LNHDA and SQIVND (reference sequence). The CDR3 loop spans 15 amino acids. The CDR3 sequence: CASSISSFVAETQYF. The CDR3 coding sequence is TGTGCCAGTAGTATATCATCATTTGTCGCGGAGACCCAGTACTTC. The entire variable domain, with the rest obtained from reference TRBV19 and TRBJ2-5, is as follows: DGGITQSPKYLFRKEGQNVTLSCEQNLNHDAMYWYRQDPGQGLRLIYYSQIVNDFQKGDIAEGYSVSREKKESFPLTVTSAQKNPTAFYLCASSISSFVAETQYFGPGTRLLVL.

The chain carries TRBV19 and TRBJ2-7, with 8 bases lining up with TRBD1. The CDR3 has 16 amino acids. The V segment lost 4 bases and the J segment 3 bases; nucleotides outside the gene matches: 11. The germline V gene has CDR1 LNHDA and CDR2 SQIVND (reference sequence). CDR3 in DNA: TGTGCCAGTAGTAAGGGCGGGCCGGACAGGGTCTACGAGCAGTACTTC. Its translation: CASSKGGPDRVYEQYF.

The sample holds one count of this clone. The CDR3 DNA is TGCGCCAGCAGCCTTGGGCCCTGGGGGACTCCTACATCGGAGACCCAGTACTTC. Translation: CASSLGPWGTPTSETQYF. The gene calls are TRBV5-1 and TRBJ2-5, with D possibly being TRBD2 (6 bases). Trimming cost V 4 bases and J 5 bases, with 27 bases left between them. CDR1 SGHRS and CDR2 YFSETQ come from the germline V gene. The CDR3 consists of 18 residues.

The chain recombines TRBV11-2 with TRBJ2-2; the D is unclear. V gave up 5 bases and J gave up 0 bases, with 13 bases separating them. The CDR3 spans 16 residues. CDR1 SGHAT and CDR2 FQNNGV come from the germline V gene. CDR3 protein: CASSPIGVPNTGELFF. As DNA, the CDR3 is TGTGCCAGCAGCCCGATTGGGGTACCGAACACCGGGGAGCTGTTTTTT.